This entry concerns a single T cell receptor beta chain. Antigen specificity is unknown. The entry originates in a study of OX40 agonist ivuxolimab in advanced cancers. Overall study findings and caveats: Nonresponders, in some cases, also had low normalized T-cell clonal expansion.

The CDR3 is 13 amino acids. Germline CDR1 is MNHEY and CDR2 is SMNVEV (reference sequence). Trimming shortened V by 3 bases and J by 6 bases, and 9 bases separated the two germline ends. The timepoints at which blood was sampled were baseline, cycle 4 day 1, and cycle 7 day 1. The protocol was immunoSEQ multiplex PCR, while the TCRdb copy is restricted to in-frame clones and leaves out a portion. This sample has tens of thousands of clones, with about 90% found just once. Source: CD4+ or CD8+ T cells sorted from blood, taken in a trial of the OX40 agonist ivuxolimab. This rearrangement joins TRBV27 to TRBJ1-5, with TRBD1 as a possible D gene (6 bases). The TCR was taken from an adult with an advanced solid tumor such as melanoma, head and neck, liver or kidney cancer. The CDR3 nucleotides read TGTGCCAGCAGTTTGAGGGGGGGTCAGCCCCAGCATTTT. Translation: CASSLRGGQPQHF.